The 27 T cell receptor beta chains below all came from one sample that was sequenced in a study of Graves' ophthalmopathy and Graves' hyperthyroidism. Amplified TCR beta CDR3 regions were obtained using RNA transcripts as template. RT-PCR was first run with HTBI primers, then multiplex PCR in a second round. TCRdb reprocessed the multiplex PCR reads with MiXCR, giving one entry per CDR3 protein. The sample shows about 500,000 distinct CDR3 sequences, around an eighth of them seen only once. Sequencing was performed on blood. The receptors shown here come from a woman in her twenties or thirties with Graves' ophthalmopathy.

This clonotype was recorded many times. The chain recombines TRBV6-1 with TRBJ2-6, with a weak D call TRBD2 (6 bases). This CDR3 is 14 amino acids long. Germline CDR1 is MNHNS and CDR2 is SASEGT. Trimming removed 6 bases from V and 0 bases from J, with 6 bases in between. Written as DNA, the CDR3 is TGTGCCAGCAGCGGGAGCTCTGGGGCCAACGTCCTGACTTTC. Encoded protein: CASSGSSGANVLTF.

This clonotype was observed many times. The chain couples TRBV5-6 to TRBJ2-2; perhaps D is TRBD1 or TRBD2 (5 bases each). Trimming shortened V by 1 base and J by 4 bases, and 14 bases separated the two germline ends. Germline V CDR1 and CDR2: SGHDT, YYEEEE. The CDR3 loop spans 16 amino acids. CDR3 sequence: CASSLIPGRGTGELFF. For the CDR3, the DNA is TGTGCCAGCAGCTTGATTCCGGGACGGGGCACCGGGGAGCTGTTTTTT.

This clonotype has at least ten counts. The rearrangement joins TRBV5-1 to TRBJ2-7, with 7 bases identical to TRBD1. Unmatched junction bases numbered 10, after V lost 0 bases and J lost 4 bases. The CDR3 runs to 16 residues. The germline gives CDR1 SGHRS, CDR2 YFSETQ. DNA of the CDR3: TGCGCCAGCAGCTTGGCCGTCAGGACAGGTGTTTACGAGCAGTACTTC. It encodes CASSLAVRTGVYEQYF.

This clonotype was seen repeatedly, ten times or more. This chain's CDR3 is CASSYGTGYGDGYTF. The CDR3 DNA sequence: TGTGCCAGCAGTTACGGGACAGGGTACGGTGATGGCTACACCTTC. V and J are TRBV6-5 and TRBJ1-2; 9 bases fit TRBD1. J lost 6 bases, V lost 2 bases, and 7 bases had no gene match. The CDR3 runs 15 residues. From germline, CDR1 is MNHEY and CDR2 SVGAGI.

The table lists this clonotype with many counts. The chain is built from TRBV19 and TRBJ1-5; the D gene is possibly TRBD1 (5 bases). Germline assignment: CDR1 LNHDA and CDR2 SQIVND (reference sequence). The CDR3 contains 12 residues. The ends were cut back, 6 bases at V and 7 bases at J, with 10 bases in the middle. The CDR3 DNA reads as TGTGCCAGTAGCGGGGGGTACCAGCCCCAGCATTTT. This codes for CASSGGYQPQHF.

As concerns this clonotype: This may come from a read error, since a much larger clone is one base off. The genes are TRBV27 and TRBJ2-7; D not certain. The CDR3 is 15 amino acids. Germline V gene data show CDR1 as MNHEY and CDR2 as SMNVEV (reference sequence). The V end lost 6 bases, the J end lost 0 bases, and 15 bases lay between the germline ends. CDR3 sequence: CASRKGTDVSYEQYF. The CDR3 DNA follows: TGTGCCAGCAGGAAGGGAACAGATGTCTCCTACGAGCAGTACTTC.

There are many counts of this clonotype. CDR3 sequence: CSVGLPSTWIFYGYTF. The CDR3 DNA reads TGCAGCGTTGGTCTCCCATCCACCTGGATCTTCTATGGCTACACCTTC. The rearrangement uses TRBV29-1 and TRBJ1-2, with D unclear. Germline CDR1 reads SQVTM; CDR2 reads ANQGSEA. The CDR3 runs to 16 residues. The V end was cut by 4 bases, the J end by 4 bases, with 22 bases between.

This clonotype was found many times. The chain is built from TRBV12-3 or TRBV12-4 and TRBJ2-7; 8 positions agree with TRBD2. After removal of 2 bases from V and 1 base from J, the junction contained 4 bases not matched to a gene. This CDR3 contains 15 residues. This chain's CDR3 is CASSLRTSLSYEQYF. DNA for the CDR3: TGTGCCAGCAGTTTAAGGACTAGCCTGTCCTACGAGCAGTACTTC.

The rearrangement joins TRBV7-3 to TRBJ2-2; D is unclear. The CDR3 covers 13 residues. CDR1 is SGHTA and CDR2 is FQGTGA in the germline V gene. The V end was cut by 5 bases, the J end by 4 bases, with 8 bases between. CDR3 nucleotides: TGTGCCAGCAGCAGGCCCGCCACCGGGGAGCTGTTTTTT. Translating gives CASSRPATGELFF.

The rearrangement uses TRBV12-3 or TRBV12-4 and TRBJ2-5; tentative D call: TRBD1 (6 bases). This CDR3 contains 15 residues. Trimming took 8 bases from V and 2 from J, leaving 18 bases between them. The CDR3 sequence is CASAFVQGFQETQYF. Written as DNA, the CDR3 is TGTGCCAGCGCCTTCGTACAGGGTTTTCAAGAGACCCAGTACTTC.

This clonotype was picked up many times. The chain recombines TRBV12-3 or TRBV12-4 with TRBJ1-5; D not certain. The CDR3 runs to 15 residues. The ends were cut back, 1 base at V and 7 bases at J, with 14 bases in the middle. The CDR3 DNA reads TGTGCCAGCAGTTTAGAGGTCCGCGATGTGCAGCCCCAGCATTTT. Amino acids: CASSLEVRDVQPQHF.

This clonotype has a count of ten or more. This chain connects TRBV28 to TRBJ1-5; perhaps TRBD1 as D (5 bases). CDR3 length: 15 residues. Germline V gene lookup returns CDR1 MDHEN and CDR2 SYDVKM. V lost 6 bases and J lost 1, with 13 bases in between. CDR3 DNA: TGTGCCAGCAGAGACAGCCGGCTAAGCAATCAGCCCCAGCATTTT. Amino acid sequence: CASRDSRLSNQPQHF.

Notes on this clonotype: This could be a read error, since a much larger clone is one nucleotide away. The chain has TRBV11-1 and TRBJ1-3; tentatively, D is TRBD1 (5 bases). The CDR3 is made up of 17 amino acids. Germline V gene data show CDR1 as SGHAT and CDR2 as FQDESV (reference sequence). The CDR3 sequence: CTSSLRQTASSGNTIYF. CDR3 DNA sequence: TGTACCAGCAGCCTAAGACAGACGGCGAGCTCTGGAAACACCATATATTTT.

This clonotype has a count of ten or more. V and J are TRBV12-3 or TRBV12-4 and TRBJ2-7; D is unclear. The CDR3 is made up of 13 amino acids. V lost 0 bases and J lost 3, with 6 bases in between. The CDR3 sequence is CASSLAAGYEQYF. Written as DNA, the CDR3 is TGTGCCAGCAGTTTAGCGGCCGGCTACGAGCAGTACTTC.

Many counts were recorded for this clonotype. The gene calls are TRBV11-2 and TRBJ2-7; D is perhaps TRBD2 (5 bases). CDR3 size: 16 residues. In germline, CDR1 is SGHAT, CDR2 FQNNGV. The V gene lost 2 bases and the J gene lost 1 base, with 15 bases spanning the gap. The DNA for the CDR3 is TGTGCCAGCAGCTTAACTCGAGGGCTCAGTTCCTACGAGCAGTACTTC. It translates to CASSLTRGLSSYEQYF. Full variable domain (rest looked up from reference TRBV11-2 and TRBJ2-7): EAGVAQSPRYKIIEKRQSVAFWCNPISGHATLYWYQQILGQGPKLLIQFQNNGVVDDSQLPKDRFSAERLKGVDSTLKIQPAKLEDSAVYLCASSLTRGLSSYEQYFGPGTRLTVT.

This clonotype has at least ten counts. This chain links TRBV3-1 with TRBJ2-7, with 8 bases aligning to TRBD2. The CDR3 runs 14 residues. Per germline, CDR1 LGHDT and CDR2 YNNKEL (reference sequence). Unmatched junction bases numbered 6, after V lost 4 bases and J lost 4 bases. The CDR3 DNA reads as TGTGCCAGCAGCCCAGCGGGAGTAACTTACGAGCAGTACTTC. Its translation: CASSPAGVTYEQYF.

This clonotype occurred a few times. The J gene is TRBJ1-1, the V gene TRBV28, with D unresolved. The CDR3 spans 16 residues. From germline, CDR1 is MDHEN and CDR2 SYDVKM. V shed 3 bases and J shed 0 bases, with 14 bases lying between them. The CDR3 is CASSFGNSGMNTEAFF. For the CDR3, the DNA is TGTGCCAGCAGTTTCGGGAATTCGGGGATGAACACTGAAGCTTTCTTT.

The rearrangement uses TRBV11-2 and TRBJ1-1; 7 positions match TRBD1. Germline V gene lookup returns CDR1 SGHAT and CDR2 FQNNGV. The CDR3 has 14 residues. J lost 5 bases, V lost 6 bases, and 9 bases had no gene match. This CDR3 is CASRVIRGHTEAFF. The CDR3 DNA reads as TGTGCCAGCAGGGTTATAAGGGGGCATACTGAAGCTTTCTTT.

This clonotype showed up many times. This chain joins TRBV28 and TRBJ2-7; D is possibly TRBD2 (7 bases). V shed 10 bases and J shed 0 bases, with 16 bases lying between them. CDR1 is MDHEN and CDR2 is SYDVKM in the germline V gene. The CDR3 has 14 residues. The CDR3 bases are TGTGCCACCGCGATGGGGGGGCTCTCCTACGAGCAGTACTTC. Protein product: CATAMGGLSYEQYF. Supplemented by reference TRBV28 and TRBJ2-7, the full variable domain reads DVKVTQSSRYLVKRTGEKVFLECVQDMDHENMFWYRQDPGLGLRLIYFSYDVKMKEKGDIPEGYSVSREKKERFSLILESASTNQTSMYLCATAMGGLSYEQYFGPGTRLTVT.

Concerning this clonotype: A much larger clonotype is one base distant, so this may be a read error. The rearrangement joins TRBV7-6 to TRBJ2-7; the match to TRBD2 covers 9 bases. This CDR3 region has 15 residues. Germline loops: CDR1 SGHVS, CDR2 FNYEAQ. The CDR3 DNA reads as TGTGCCAGCAGCCCCATAGCGGGGGACTCCTACGAGCAGTGCTTC. As protein: CASSPIAGDSYEQCF.

This clonotype was counted many times. At one end, the junction sequence differs from germline, possibly due to a read error. This CDR3 reads CSASIRLGQSDF. In DNA, the CDR3 is TGCAGTGCTAGTATTCGGTTGGGACAGTCGGACTTC. J is TRBJ2-4 and V is TRBV20-1; TRBD1 aligns across 7 bases. The CDR3 has 12 amino acids. Germline assignment: CDR1 DFQATT and CDR2 SNEGSKA (reference sequence).

This clonotype occurred many times. The rearrangement joins TRBV20-1 to TRBJ2-5; D uncertain. Germline V gene data show CDR1 as DFQATT and CDR2 as SNEGSKA (reference sequence). This CDR3 is built from 12 residues. V was pared by 3 bases and J by 2 bases, with 7 bases between. CDR3 in amino acids: CSASPGQETQYF. The CDR3 DNA is TGCAGTGCTAGTCCCGGACAAGAGACCCAGTACTTC.

This clonotype was recorded at least ten times. The rearrangement joins TRBV27 to TRBJ1-5; tentatively, D is TRBD1 (6 bases). The germline CDR1 and CDR2 sequences are MNHEY and SMNVEV (reference sequence). This CDR3 is built from 15 residues. Trimming removed 2 bases at V and 5 bases at J, with 13 bases between. The CDR3: CASSLGTRGDQPQHF. CDR3 sequence (DNA): TGTGCCAGCAGTTTAGGGACACGGGGGGATCAGCCCCAGCATTTT.

This clonotype appeared many times. The rearrangement joins TRBV29-1 to TRBJ1-5; 7 bases line up with TRBD1. This CDR3 comprises 15 residues. V lost 5 bases and J lost 7; bases outside the gene matches: 14. Per germline, CDR1 SQVTM and CDR2 ANQGSEA. For the CDR3, the DNA is TGCAGCGTTTTCGTGAGTGACAGGGACCGGCAGCCCCAGCATTTT. Its protein product is CSVFVSDRDRQPQHF.

This clonotype was detected a few times. It may be a read error: a sequence one base away is much more abundant. The genes are TRBV11-2 and TRBJ2-5; D uncertain. The CDR3 is 14 residues long. Germline lookup yields CDR1 SGHAT and CDR2 FQNNGV. The CDR3 DNA sequence: TGTGCCAGCAGCCCGGACCTCCTGTCAGAGACCAAGTACTTC. This sequence encodes CASSPDLLSETKYF.

This chain joins TRBV5-1 and TRBJ2-2; a possible D gene is TRBD1 (6 bases). Germline V CDR1 and CDR2: SGHRS, YFSETQ. The CDR3 spans 14 residues. Trimming took off 5 bases at V and 4 bases at J, with 12 bases between the two ends. The DNA for the CDR3 is TGCGCCAGCAGTCCCCGGACAGTCACCGGGGAGCTGTTTTTT. This translates into CASSPRTVTGELFF. Based on the CDR3 plus reference TRBV5-1 and TRBJ2-2, the full variable domain is KAGVTQTPRYLIKTRGQQVTLSCSPISGHRSVSWYQQTPGQGLQFLFEYFSETQRNKGNFPGRFSGRQFSNSRSEMNVSTLELGDSALYLCASSPRTVTGELFFGEGSRLTVL.

This clonotype has a count of ten or more. For the CDR3, the DNA is TGTGCCAGCAGTGAGGGACTAGTAGAGACCCAGTACTTC. Translated: CASSEGLVETQYF. The chain joins TRBV2 to TRBJ2-5; TRBD2 agrees at 8 bases. The germline V gene has CDR1 SNHLY and CDR2 FYNNEI. With V trimmed by 3 bases and J by 4 bases, 1 base remained unmatched. This CDR3 region has 13 residues.